One and the same sample provided the 15 T cell receptor beta chains below, sequenced in a study of blood T cell repertoires in COVID-19. The data were produced by immunoSEQ multiplex PCR, yet TCRdb's version contains in-frame clones alone and is incomplete. The sample shows approximately 130,000 clones, 80% to 90% of them seen only once. Sample: peripheral blood. These receptors all come from a man aged 50-60 years with active COVID-19.

Details on this clone: The same CDR3 can be traced to other DNA sequences in this sample. The genes are TRBV7-3 and TRBJ1-1; tentative D call: TRBD1 (5 bases). The V end was cut by 5 bases, the J end by 1 base, with 8 bases between. CDR1 SGHTA and CDR2 FQGTGA come from the germline V gene. The CDR3 has 13 residues. CDR3 sequence: CASSPGQNTEAFF. The CDR3 DNA sequence: TGTGCCAGCAGCCCCGGACAGAACACTGAAGCTTTCTTT.

The chain combines TRBV9 with TRBJ2-3; D might be TRBD2 (6 bases). Trimming pared 3 bases from V and 5 bases from J, leaving 13 bases between. CDR1 SGDLS and CDR2 YYNGEE come from the germline V gene. CDR3 size: 14 residues. The CDR3 reads CASSALNGGDTQYF. The CDR3 DNA is TGTGCCAGCAGCGCCTTAAACGGGGGAGATACGCAGTATTTT.

In this sample, this clone turned up a few times. The V and J genes are TRBV28 and TRBJ2-7; weak D call: TRBD1 (5 bases). The CDR3 length is 14 residues. CDR1 and CDR2 (germline): MDHEN, SYDVKM. Trimming left V 2 bases short and J 3 bases short, with 11 bases between. CDR3 amino acids: CASSLVAGRYEQYF. CDR3 in DNA: TGTGCCAGCAGTTTAGTGGCAGGGCGCTACGAGCAGTACTTC.

The chain is built from TRBV6-5 and TRBJ1-6; TRBD1 aligns across 7 bases. Germline V CDR1 and CDR2: MNHEY, SVGAGI. This CDR3 is 14 amino acids long. The ends lost 4 bases at V and 6 bases at J; junction bases unmatched: 3. Here the CDR3 reads CASSLDRLNSPLHF. The CDR3 DNA reads TGTGCCAGCAGTTTGGACAGGCTTAATTCACCCCTCCACTTT.

The genes are TRBV10-3 and TRBJ1-5; no firm D call. Trimming stripped 8 bases from V and 7 bases from J, with 15 bases between. The CDR3 has 13 amino acids. Germline V gives CDR1 ENHRY, CDR2 SYGVKD. CDR3 nucleotides: TGTGCCATCTCGGGGAGGGAGGAACAGCCCCAGCATTTT. Amino acid sequence: CAISGREEQPQHF.

The chain recombines TRBV7-9 with TRBJ2-7; 10 positions match TRBD2. Germline V gene data show CDR1 as SEHNR and CDR2 as FQNEAQ (reference sequence). The CDR3 is 15 amino acids. V was clipped by 3 bases and J by 5 bases; unmatched bases: 7. DNA of the CDR3: TGTGCCAGCAGCTTTATAGCGGGGGGCCTCCACGAGCAGTACTTC. The encoded protein is CASSFIAGGLHEQYF.

The chain is built from TRBV6-6 and TRBJ1-1; D gene unclear. Trimming stripped 5 bases from V and 1 base from J, with 8 bases between. Germline V gene lookup returns CDR1 MNHNY and CDR2 SVGAGI (reference sequence). This CDR3 is 13 amino acids long. The CDR3 nucleotides are TGTGCCAGCAGTCGCACAAAGAACACTGAAGCTTTCTTT. Protein: CASSRTKNTEAFF.

This clone was seen more than once but under ten times. This chain links TRBV6-2 or TRBV6-3 with TRBJ1-6; unclear D gene. Germline V gene lookup returns CDR1 MNHEY and CDR2 SVGEGT. The V gene lost 2 bases and the J gene lost 8 bases, with 10 bases spanning the gap. The CDR3 extends over 14 amino acids. CDR3 bases: TGTGCCAGCAGTTACGGGCAGTACGATTCACCCCTCCACTTT. As protein: CASSYGQYDSPLHF.

Written as DNA, the CDR3 is TGTGCCAGCTCACCACAGAGAAATGAGCAGTTCTTC. This encodes CASSPQRNEQFF. The J gene is TRBJ2-1, the V gene TRBV18; unclear D gene. Germline V gene lookup returns CDR1 KGHSH and CDR2 LQKENI. The length of the CDR3 is 12 residues. Trimming took off 1 base at V and 7 bases at J, with 5 bases between the two ends.

The J gene is TRBJ1-2, the V gene TRBV6-5, with 10 bases aligning to TRBD1. The CDR3 has 13 amino acids. Per the germline V gene, CDR1 is MNHEY and CDR2 is SVGAGI. The V and J ends lost 7 bases and 5 bases, in that order; junction bases with no gene match: 4. Here the CDR3 reads CASTPGQGYGYTF. For the CDR3, the DNA is TGTGCCAGCACCCCGGGACAGGGGTATGGCTACACCTTC.

A single count supports this clone. V usage is TRBV3-1 (or the pseudogene TRBV3-2) and J usage is TRBJ2-5, with 7 bases matching TRBD2. V trimming: 1 base; J trimming: 2 bases; junction bases outside the gene matches: 4. The CDR3 has 15 residues. Germline V gene sequence: CDR1 LGHDT, CDR2 YNNKEL (reference sequence). CDR3 region: CASSQVGGGQETQYF. Here the CDR3 DNA reads TGTGCCAGCAGCCAAGTGGGCGGGGGACAAGAGACCCAGTACTTC.

The rearrangement uses TRBV7-8 and TRBJ2-3; weak D call: TRBD1 (6 bases). Germline V gene data show CDR1 as SGHVS and CDR2 as FQNEAQ. The CDR3 loop spans 14 amino acids. V was shortened by 2 bases and J by 7 bases, with 13 bases between the two germline ends. CDR3 sequence (DNA): TGTGCCAGCAGCTTAAGTACAGGGTCGAATACGCAGTATTTT. It codes for CASSLSTGSNTQYF.

This rearrangement joins TRBV18 to TRBJ2-1, with TRBD1 matching 8 bases. With 5 bases clipped from V and 0 bases from J, the junction kept 3 bases outside the gene matches. The V gene's germline CDR1 is KGHSH and CDR2 LQKENI. This CDR3 has 15 amino acids. The CDR3 is CASSSTGGSYNEQFF. The CDR3 coding sequence is TGTGCCAGCTCATCCACAGGGGGCTCCTACAATGAGCAGTTCTTC. The entire variable domain, with the rest obtained from reference TRBV18 and TRBJ2-1, is as follows: NAGVMQNPRHLVRRRGQEARLRCSPMKGHSHVYWYRQLPEEGLKFMVYLQKENIIDESGMPKERFSAEFPKEGPSILRIQQVVRGDSAAYFCASSSTGGSYNEQFFGPGTRLTVL.

The V and J genes are TRBV19 and TRBJ1-5; D is unclear. Trimming took off 6 bases at V and 3 bases at J, with 21 bases between the two ends. This CDR3 comprises 17 residues. Germline V gene sequence: CDR1 LNHDA, CDR2 SQIVND (reference sequence). In DNA, the CDR3 is TGTGCCAGTAGCCTAGAAGGTATCGGCGGGTTCAATCAGCCCCAGCATTTT. Residues: CASSLEGIGGFNQPQHF.

This clone has only one observation. This chain uses TRBV25-1 with TRBJ1-3; TRBD1 might be the D (6 bases). The length of the CDR3 is 14 residues. The germline V gene encodes CDR1 MGHDK and CDR2 SYGVNS. Deletions cut 2 bases from V and 9 bases from J, with 14 bases between. The CDR3 loop is CASSEPGQPSTIYF. For the CDR3, the DNA is TGTGCCAGCAGTGAACCCGGACAGCCTAGCACCATATATTTT.